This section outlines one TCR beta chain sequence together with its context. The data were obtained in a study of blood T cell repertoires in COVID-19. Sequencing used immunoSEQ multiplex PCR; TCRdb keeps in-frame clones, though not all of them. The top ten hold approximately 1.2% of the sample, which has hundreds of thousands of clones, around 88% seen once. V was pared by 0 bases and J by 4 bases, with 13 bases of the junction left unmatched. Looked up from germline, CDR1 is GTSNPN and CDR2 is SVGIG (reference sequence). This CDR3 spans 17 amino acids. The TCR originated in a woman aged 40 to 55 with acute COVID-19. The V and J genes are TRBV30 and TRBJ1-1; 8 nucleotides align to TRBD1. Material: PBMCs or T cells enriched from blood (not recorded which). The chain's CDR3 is CAWSVRLGQGAGTEAFF. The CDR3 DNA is TGTGCCTGGAGTGTCCGGTTGGGTCAGGGGGCCGGCACTGAAGCTTTCTTT.